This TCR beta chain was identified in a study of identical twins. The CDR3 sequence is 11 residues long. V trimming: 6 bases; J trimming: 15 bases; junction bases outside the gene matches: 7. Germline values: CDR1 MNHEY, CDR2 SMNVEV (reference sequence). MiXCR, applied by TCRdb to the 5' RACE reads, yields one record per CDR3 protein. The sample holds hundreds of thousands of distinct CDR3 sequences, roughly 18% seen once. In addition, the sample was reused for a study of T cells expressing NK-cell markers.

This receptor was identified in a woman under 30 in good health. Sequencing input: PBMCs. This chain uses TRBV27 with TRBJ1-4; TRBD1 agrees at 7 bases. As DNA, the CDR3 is TGTGCCAGCAGCCCCGGGACAGCGATGTTTTTT. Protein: CASSPGTAMFF. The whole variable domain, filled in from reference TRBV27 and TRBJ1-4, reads EAQVTQNPRYLITVTGKKLTVTCSQNMNHEYMSWYRQDPGLGLRQIYYSMNVEVTDKGDVPEGYKVSRKEKRNFPLILESPSPNQTSLYFCASSPGTAMFFGSGTQLSVL.